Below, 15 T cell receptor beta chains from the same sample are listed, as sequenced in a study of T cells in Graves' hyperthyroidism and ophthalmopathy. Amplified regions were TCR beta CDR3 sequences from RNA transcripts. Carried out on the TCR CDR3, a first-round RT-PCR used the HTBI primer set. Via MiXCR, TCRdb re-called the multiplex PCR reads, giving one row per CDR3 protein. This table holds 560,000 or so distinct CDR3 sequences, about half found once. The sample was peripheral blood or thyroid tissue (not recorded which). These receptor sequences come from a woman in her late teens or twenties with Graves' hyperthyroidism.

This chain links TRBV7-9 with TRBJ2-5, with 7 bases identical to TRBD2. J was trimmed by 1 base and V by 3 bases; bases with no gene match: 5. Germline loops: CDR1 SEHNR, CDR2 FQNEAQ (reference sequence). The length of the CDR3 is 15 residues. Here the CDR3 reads CASSFTSASQETQYF. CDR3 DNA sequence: TGTGCCAGCAGCTTTACTAGCGCGAGCCAAGAGACCCAGTACTTC.

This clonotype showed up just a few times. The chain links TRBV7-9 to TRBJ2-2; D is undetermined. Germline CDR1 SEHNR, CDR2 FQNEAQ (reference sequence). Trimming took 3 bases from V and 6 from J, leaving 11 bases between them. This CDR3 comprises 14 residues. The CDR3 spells CASSLLWVPGELFF. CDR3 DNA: TGTGCCAGCAGCTTGTTGTGGGTCCCCGGGGAGCTGTTTTTT.

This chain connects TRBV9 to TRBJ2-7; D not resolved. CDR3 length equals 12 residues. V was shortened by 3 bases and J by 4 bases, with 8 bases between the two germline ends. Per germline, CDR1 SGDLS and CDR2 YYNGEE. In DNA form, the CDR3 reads TGTGCCAGCAGCGGGATTAAATACGAGCAGTACTTC. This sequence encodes CASSGIKYEQYF.

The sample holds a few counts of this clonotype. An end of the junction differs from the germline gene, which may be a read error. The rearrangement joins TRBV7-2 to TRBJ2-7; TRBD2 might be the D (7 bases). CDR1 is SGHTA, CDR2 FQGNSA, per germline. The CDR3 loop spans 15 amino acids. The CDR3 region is CASSLGGAVSSEQYF. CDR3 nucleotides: TGTGCCAGCAGTTTAGGGGGGGCCGTTAGTTCCGAGCAGTACTTC.

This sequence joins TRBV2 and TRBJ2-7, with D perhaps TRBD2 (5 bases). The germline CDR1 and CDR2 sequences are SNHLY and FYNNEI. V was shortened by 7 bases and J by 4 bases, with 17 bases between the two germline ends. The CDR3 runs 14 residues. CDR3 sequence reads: CASTLEGLLYEQYF. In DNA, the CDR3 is TGTGCCAGCACTCTAGAGGGTCTTTTATACGAGCAGTACTTC.

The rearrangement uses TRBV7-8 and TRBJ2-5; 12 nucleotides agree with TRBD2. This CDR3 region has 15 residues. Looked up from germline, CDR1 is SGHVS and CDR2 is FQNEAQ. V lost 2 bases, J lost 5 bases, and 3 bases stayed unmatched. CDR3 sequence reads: CASSLYTSGRETQYF. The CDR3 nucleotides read TGTGCCAGCAGCTTATACACTAGCGGGAGGGAGACCCAGTACTTC.

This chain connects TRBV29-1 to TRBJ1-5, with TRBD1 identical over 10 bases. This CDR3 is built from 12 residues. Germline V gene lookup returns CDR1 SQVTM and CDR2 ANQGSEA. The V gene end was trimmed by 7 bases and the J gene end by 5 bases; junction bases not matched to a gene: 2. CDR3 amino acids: CSDGTGDQPQHF. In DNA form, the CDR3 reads TGCAGCGACGGGACAGGGGATCAGCCCCAGCATTTT.

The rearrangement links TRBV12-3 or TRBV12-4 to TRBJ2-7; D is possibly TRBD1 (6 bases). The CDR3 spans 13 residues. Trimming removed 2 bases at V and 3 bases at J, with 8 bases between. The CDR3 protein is CASSLKQGYEQYF. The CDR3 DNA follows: TGTGCCAGCAGTTTAAAACAGGGCTACGAGCAGTACTTC.

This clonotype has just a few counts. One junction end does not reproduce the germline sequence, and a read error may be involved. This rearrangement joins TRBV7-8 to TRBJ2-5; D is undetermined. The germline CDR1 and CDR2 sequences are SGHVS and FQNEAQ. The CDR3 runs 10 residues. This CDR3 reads CASSSLGWGF. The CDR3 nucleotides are TGTGCCAGCAGCTCATTAGGGTGGGGCTTC.

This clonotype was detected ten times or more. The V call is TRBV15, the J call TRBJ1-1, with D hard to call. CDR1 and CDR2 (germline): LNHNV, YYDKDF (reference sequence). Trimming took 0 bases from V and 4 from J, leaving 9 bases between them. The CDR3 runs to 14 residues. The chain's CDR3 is CATSRDQAPTEAFF. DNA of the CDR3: TGTGCCACCAGCAGAGATCAGGCGCCCACTGAAGCTTTCTTT.

The CDR3 sequence is CASQGSRDSNSPLHF. The CDR3 nucleotides read TGTGCCAGTCAAGGGTCGCGGGACAGTAATTCACCCCTCCACTTT. The chain combines TRBV25-1 with TRBJ1-6, with TRBD1 matching 7 bases. From germline, CDR1 is MGHDK and CDR2 SYGVNS. V was pared by 9 bases and J by 6 bases, with 11 bases of the junction left unmatched. CDR3 length: 15 amino acids.

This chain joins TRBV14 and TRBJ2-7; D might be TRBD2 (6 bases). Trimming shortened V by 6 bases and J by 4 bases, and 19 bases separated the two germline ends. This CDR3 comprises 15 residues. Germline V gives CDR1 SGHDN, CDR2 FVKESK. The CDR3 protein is CASSLEKGGPYEQYF. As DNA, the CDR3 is TGTGCCAGCAGTTTGGAAAAAGGAGGGCCTTACGAGCAGTACTTC.

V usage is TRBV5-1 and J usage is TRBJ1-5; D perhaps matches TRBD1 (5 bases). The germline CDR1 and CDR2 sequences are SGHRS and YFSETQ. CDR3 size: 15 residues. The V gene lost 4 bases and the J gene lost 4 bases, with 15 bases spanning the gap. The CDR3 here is CASSLGRFSNQPQHF. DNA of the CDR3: TGCGCCAGCAGCCTGGGACGGTTTTCAAATCAGCCCCAGCATTTT. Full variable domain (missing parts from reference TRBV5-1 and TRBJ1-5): KAGVTQTPRYLIKTRGQQVTLSCSPISGHRSVSWYQQTPGQGLQFLFEYFSETQRNKGNFPGRFSGRQFSNSRSEMNVSTLELGDSALYLCASSLGRFSNQPQHFGDGTRLSIL.

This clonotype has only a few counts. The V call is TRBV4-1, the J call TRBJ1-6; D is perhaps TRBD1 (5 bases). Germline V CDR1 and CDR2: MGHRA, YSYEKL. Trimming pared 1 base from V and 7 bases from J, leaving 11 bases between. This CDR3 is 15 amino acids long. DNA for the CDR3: TGCGCCAGCAGCCAAGTTGCAGGGATGAATTCACCCCTCCACTTT. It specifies CASSQVAGMNSPLHF.

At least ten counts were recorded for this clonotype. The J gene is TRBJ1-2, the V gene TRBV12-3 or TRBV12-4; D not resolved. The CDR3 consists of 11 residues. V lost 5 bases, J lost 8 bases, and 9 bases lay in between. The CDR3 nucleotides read TGTGCCAGCAGTGCACTAGGAGGCTACACCTTC. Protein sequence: CASSALGGYTF.